This T cell receptor (beta chain) was identified in a study of regulatory T cells in long-lasting Graves disease. Study-level points and caveats: Among samples with persistent disease, TRBV28, TRBJ1-2 and TRBJ2-5 were favored. Lower TCR diversity was seen in persistent Graves' patients than in newly diagnosed ones.

HTBI primers from iRepertoire and Arm-PCR of CDR3 regions yielded the TCR beta libraries. In the authors' workflow: Identified segments across samples numbered just over 60 TRBV and about 15 TRBJ. One entry per CDR3 protein results from TCRdb running MiXCR on the multiplex PCR reads. The V and J calls follow TCRdb's processing rather than the paper's. The data hold about 610,000 distinct CDR3 sequences, with roughly 16% observed a single time. Trimming took 6 bases from V and 8 from J, leaving 22 bases between them. Germline V gene sequence: CDR1 KGHSH, CDR2 LQKENI. The CDR3 contains 16 residues. This clonotype was recorded many times. Antigen unknown. Specified time point: newly diagnosed GD, antithyroid drugs for less than 3 months. Preparation of the TCR library used RNA extracted from PBMCs. The same data also went into a second study, on T cells in Graves' hyperthyroidism and ophthalmopathy.

The input for sequencing was peripheral blood mononuclear cells (PBMCs), taken at new diagnosis, from a patient treated with antithyroid drugs. This TCR derives from a young man with Graves disease. The chain recombines TRBV18 with TRBJ1-4, with D possibly TRBD1 on 5 matching bases. The CDR3 nucleotides read TGTGCCAGCTCGCACAACATGGGACGACGGGAGGAAAAACTGTTTTTT. It yields the protein CASSHNMGRREEKLFF.